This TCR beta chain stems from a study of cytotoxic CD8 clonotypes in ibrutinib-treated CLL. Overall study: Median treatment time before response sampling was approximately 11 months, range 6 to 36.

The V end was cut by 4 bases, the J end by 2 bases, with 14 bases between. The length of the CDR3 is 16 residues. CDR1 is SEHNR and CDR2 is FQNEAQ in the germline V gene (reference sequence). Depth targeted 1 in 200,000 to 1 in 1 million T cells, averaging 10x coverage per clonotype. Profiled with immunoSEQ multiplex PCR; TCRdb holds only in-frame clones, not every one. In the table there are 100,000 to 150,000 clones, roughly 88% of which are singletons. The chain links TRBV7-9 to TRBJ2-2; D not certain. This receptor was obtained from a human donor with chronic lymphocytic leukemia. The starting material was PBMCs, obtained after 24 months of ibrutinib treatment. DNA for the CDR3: TGTGCCAGCAGCTCGGGCTCGGCTTTTAACACCGGGGAGCTGTTTTTT. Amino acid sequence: CASSSGSAFNTGELFF.